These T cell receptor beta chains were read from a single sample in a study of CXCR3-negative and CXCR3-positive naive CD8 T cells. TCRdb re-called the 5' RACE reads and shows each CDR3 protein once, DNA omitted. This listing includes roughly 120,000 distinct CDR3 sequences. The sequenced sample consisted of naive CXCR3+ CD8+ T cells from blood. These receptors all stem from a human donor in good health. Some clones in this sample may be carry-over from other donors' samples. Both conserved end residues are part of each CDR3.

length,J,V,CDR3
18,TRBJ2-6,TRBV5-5,CASSLVGQGESGANVLTF
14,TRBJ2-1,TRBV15,CATSRTSSVDEQFF
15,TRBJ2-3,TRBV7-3,CASSYQGARTDTQYF
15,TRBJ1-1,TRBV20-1,CSARGLMDMNTEAFF
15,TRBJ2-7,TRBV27,CASSLSGRGSYEQYF
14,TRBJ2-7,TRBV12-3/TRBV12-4,CASSLSLSSYEQYF
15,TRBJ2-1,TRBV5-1,CASSDGTGSYNEQFF
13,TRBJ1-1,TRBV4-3,CASSRRGITEAFF
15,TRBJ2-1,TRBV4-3,CASSQDREIPGEQFF
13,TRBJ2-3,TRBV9,CASSVAGQGTQYF
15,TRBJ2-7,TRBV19,CASAKDNGGVNEQYF
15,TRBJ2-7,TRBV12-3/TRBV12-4,CASSLSTESGLGQYF
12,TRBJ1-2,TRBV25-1,CASSDSLYGYTF
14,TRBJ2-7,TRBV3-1,CASSPPLGSGEQYF
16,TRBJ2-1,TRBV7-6,CASSLGWRDPYNEQFF
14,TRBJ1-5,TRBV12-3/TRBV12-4,CASSFGTGVLGPDF
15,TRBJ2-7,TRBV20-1,CSARAGGQVDYEQYF
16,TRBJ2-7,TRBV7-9,CASSPTAGGLRNEQYF
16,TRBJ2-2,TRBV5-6,CASSPGTSGNTGELFF
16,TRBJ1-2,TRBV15,CATSRDWQGANYGYTF
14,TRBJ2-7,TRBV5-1,CASSLRQGRYEQYF
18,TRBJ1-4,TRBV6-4,CARTALTELNATNEKLFF
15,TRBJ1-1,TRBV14,CASSQSNIMNTEAFF
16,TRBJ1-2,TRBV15,CATSTDMTLDRYGYTF
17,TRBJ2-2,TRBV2,CASAWRAGASNTGELFF
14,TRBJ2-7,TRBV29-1,CSVEGLAGAREQYF
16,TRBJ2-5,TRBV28,CASSGQTGVWEETQYF
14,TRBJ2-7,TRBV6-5,CASRTPGQGAEQYF
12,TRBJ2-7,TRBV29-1,CSVENRGPEQYF
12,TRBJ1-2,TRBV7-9,CASTDRVDGYTF
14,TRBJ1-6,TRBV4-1,CASSQDREGSPLHF
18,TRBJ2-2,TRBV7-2,CASSPHPGTNELAGELFF
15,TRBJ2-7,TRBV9,CASSVGSTGSYEQYF
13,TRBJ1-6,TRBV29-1,CSVRTGDNSPLHF
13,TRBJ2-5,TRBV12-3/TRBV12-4,CASRRGSGETQYF
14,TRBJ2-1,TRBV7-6,CASSAGLFDVEQFF
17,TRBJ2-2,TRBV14,CASSQEGGGPNTGELFF
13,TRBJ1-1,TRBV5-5,CASSFSLNTEAFF
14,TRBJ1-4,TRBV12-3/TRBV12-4,CASSFGLPNEKLFF
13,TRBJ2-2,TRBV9,CASRSPAAGGLFF
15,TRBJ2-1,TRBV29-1,CSVSSGDNSYNEQFF
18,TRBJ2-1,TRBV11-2,CASSRHLSASSSYNEQFF
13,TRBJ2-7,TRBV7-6,CASSLESTYEQYF
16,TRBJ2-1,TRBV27,CASSPPGLARYNEQFF
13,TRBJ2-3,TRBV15,CATSRIVEGTQYF
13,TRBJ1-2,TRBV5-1,CASSGTNAYGYTF
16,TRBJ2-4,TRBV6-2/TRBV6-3,CASSYSRKLAKNIQYF
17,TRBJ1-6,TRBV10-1,CASSELKGSGDNSPLHF